This T cell receptor beta chain was profiled in a study of blood T cell repertoires in COVID-19. Study at large: Material from acute and convalescent COVID-19 was sourced from the United States, Italy and Spain. PBMCs, B-cell-depleted T cells, or T cells were the source of the cDNA or gDNA that made up the material.

The V end lost 5 bases, the J end lost 6 bases, and 17 bases lay between the germline ends. This CDR3 is 15 amino acids long. Germline-derived CDR1 and CDR2 are SGHTA and FQGTGA. This clone has more than one count but fewer than ten. Per the authors' pipeline: How many nucleated cells were present was estimated from reference gene primer amplification. The method was immunoSEQ multiplex PCR; TCRdb's version includes in-frame clones alone and lacks a portion of them. V and J calls and clone size follow that table, whereas D and trimming were derived from the DNA. This sample has around 200,000 clones, with about nine tenths found just once.

The clonotype originates from a man between 65 and 85 years old with active or convalescent COVID-19. The material sequenced was peripheral blood. The chain couples TRBV7-3 to TRBJ2-1; maybe TRBD2 (5 bases). DNA for the CDR3: TGTGCCAGCAGCCGAACTAGTCTTTCGCGCAATGAGCAGTTCTTC. Residues: CASSRTSLSRNEQFF.